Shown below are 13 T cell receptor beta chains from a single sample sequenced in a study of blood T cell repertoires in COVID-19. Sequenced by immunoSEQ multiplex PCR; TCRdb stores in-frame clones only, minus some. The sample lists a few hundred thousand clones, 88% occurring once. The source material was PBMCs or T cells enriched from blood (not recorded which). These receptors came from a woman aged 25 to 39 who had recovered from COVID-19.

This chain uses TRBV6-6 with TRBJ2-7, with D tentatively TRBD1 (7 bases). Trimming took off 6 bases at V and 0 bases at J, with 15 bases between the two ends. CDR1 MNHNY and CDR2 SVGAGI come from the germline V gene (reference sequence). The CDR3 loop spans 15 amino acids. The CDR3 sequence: CASRPSGGSSYEQYF. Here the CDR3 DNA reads TGTGCCAGCAGACCGTCAGGGGGGAGCTCCTACGAGCAGTACTTC.

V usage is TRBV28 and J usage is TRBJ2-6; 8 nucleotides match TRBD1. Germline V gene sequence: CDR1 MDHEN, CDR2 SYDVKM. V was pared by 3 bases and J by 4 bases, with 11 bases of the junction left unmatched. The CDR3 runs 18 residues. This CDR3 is CASSFPQGARKGANVLTF. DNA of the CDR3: TGTGCCAGCAGTTTCCCGCAGGGGGCTCGGAAAGGGGCCAACGTCCTGACTTTC.

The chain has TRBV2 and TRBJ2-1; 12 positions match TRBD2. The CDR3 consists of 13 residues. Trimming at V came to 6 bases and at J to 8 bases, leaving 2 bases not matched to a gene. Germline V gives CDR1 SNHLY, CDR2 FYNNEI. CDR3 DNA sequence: TGTGCCAGCAGCCGGACTAGCGGGGATGAGCAGTTCTTC. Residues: CASSRTSGDEQFF.

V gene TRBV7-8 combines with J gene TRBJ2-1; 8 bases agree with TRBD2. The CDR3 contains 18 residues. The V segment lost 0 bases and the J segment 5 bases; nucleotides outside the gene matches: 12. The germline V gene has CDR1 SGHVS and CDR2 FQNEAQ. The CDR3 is CASSLAPNHGGGNNEQFF. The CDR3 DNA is TGTGCCAGCAGCTTAGCCCCCAATCACGGGGGGGGCAACAATGAGCAGTTCTTC.

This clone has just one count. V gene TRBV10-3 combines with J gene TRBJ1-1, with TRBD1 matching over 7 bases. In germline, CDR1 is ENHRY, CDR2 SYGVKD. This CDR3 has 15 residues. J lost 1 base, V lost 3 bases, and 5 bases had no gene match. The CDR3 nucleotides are TGTGCCATCAGTGAAGGGACAGCTAAGAACACTGAAGCTTTCTTT. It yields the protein CAISEGTAKNTEAFF.

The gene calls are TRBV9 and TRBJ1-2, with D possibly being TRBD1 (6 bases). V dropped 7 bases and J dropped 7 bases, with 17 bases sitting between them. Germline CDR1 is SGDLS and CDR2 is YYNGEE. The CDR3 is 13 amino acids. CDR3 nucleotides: TGTGCCAGCTCCTATCGCGGGGGCATTGGCTACACCTTC. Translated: CASSYRGGIGYTF. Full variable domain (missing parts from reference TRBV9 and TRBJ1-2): DSGVTQTPKHLITATGQRVTLRCSPRSGDLSVYWYQQSLDQGLQFLIQYYNGEERAKGNILERFSAQQFPDLHSELNLSSLELGDSALYFCASSYRGGIGYTFGSGTRLTVV.

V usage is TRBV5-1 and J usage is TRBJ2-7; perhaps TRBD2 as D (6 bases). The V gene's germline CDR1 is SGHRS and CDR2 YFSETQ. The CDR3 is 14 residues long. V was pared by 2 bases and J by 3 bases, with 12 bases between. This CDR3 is CASSFGGVGYEQYF. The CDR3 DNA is TGCGCCAGCAGCTTCGGGGGAGTGGGCTACGAGCAGTACTTC.

CDR3: CASSPRSGINYGYTF. CDR3 bases: TGTGCCAGCAGCCCCCGGTCAGGGATTAACTATGGCTACACCTTC. The V call is TRBV7-2, the J call TRBJ1-2; tentatively, D is TRBD1 (5 bases). The germline gives CDR1 SGHTA, CDR2 FQGNSA. The V end was cut by 5 bases, the J end by 1 base, with 14 bases between. The CDR3 is 15 amino acids.

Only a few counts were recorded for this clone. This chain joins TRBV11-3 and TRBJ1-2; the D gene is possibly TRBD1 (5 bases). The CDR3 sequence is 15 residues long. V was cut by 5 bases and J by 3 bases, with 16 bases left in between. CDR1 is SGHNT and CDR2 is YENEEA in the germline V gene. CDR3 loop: CASSRGTSKYYGYTF. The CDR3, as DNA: TGTGCCAGCAGCCGCGGGACCTCTAAATACTATGGCTACACCTTC.

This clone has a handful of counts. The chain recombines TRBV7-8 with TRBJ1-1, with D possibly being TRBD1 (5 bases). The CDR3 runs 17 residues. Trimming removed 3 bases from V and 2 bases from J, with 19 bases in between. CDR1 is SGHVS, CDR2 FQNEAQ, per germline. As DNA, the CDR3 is TGTGCCAGCAGCTTCCGAATGTGGCGACAGTCAAACACTGAAGCTTTCTTT. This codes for CASSFRMWRQSNTEAFF.

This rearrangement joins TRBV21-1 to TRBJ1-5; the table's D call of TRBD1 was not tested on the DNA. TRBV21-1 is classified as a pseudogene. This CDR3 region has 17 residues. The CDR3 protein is CASSSLGQGKSNQPQHF. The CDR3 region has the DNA TGTGCCAGCAGCTCCCTAGGGCAGGGGAAGAGCAATCAGCCCCAGCATTTT.

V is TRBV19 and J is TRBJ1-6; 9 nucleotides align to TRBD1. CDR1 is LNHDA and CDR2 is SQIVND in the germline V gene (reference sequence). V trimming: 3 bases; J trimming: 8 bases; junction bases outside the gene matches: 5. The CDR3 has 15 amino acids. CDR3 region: CASSIVWTGDSPLHF. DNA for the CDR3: TGTGCCAGTAGTATCGTCTGGACAGGGGATTCACCCCTCCACTTT.

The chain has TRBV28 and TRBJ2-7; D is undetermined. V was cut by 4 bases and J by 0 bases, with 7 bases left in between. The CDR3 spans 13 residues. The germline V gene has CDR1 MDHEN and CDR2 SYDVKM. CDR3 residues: CASSSGRSYEQYF. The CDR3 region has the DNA TGTGCCAGCAGTTCTGGCCGCTCCTACGAGCAGTACTTC.